The subject of this entry is one T cell receptor beta chain. Clones were read by immunoSEQ multiplex PCR, and TCRdb kept only the in-frame ones, dropping some. The repertoire holds nearly 400,000 clones, approximately 91% seen once, with 1.5% to 2% in the top ten. The V segment lost 3 bases and the J segment 4 bases; nucleotides outside the gene matches: 5. The length of the CDR3 is 14 residues. The germline CDR1 and CDR2 sequences are KGHSH and LQKENI. The data belong to a study of Ad26.COV2.S vaccination and SARS-CoV-2 variants. Treatment given: over 15 received Ad26.COV2.S at low or high dose, single or two shots; roughly five received placebo; per-sample allocation not given. Day 63 after the first injection of vaccine or placebo was the sampling time. The sample came from a Boston adult aged 18-55 years. Expression of Wuhan-strain SARS-CoV-2 spike came from the Ad26 vector that formed the vaccine.

This sequence originates from a person aged 18-60 years who received the Ad26.COV2.S COVID-19 vaccine or a placebo. This specimen was peripheral blood, taken in a trial of Ad26.COV2.S vaccine versus placebo. V usage is TRBV18 and J usage is TRBJ2-5; 7 bases map to TRBD2. The CDR3 loop reads CASSPKTGGETQYF. As DNA, the CDR3 is TGTGCCAGCTCACCGAAAACGGGAGGAGAGACCCAGTACTTC. The full variable domain, its missing parts supplied by reference TRBV18 and TRBJ2-5, is NAGVMQNPRHLVRRRGQEARLRCSPMKGHSHVYWYRQLPEEGLKFMVYLQKENIIDESGMPKERFSAEFPKEGPSILRIQQVVRGDSAAYFCASSPKTGGETQYFGPGTRLLVL.